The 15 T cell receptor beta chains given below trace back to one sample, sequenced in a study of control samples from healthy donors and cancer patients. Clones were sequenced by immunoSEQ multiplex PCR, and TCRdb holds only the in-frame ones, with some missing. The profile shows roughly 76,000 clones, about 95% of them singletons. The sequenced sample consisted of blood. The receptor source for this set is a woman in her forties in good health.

The CDR3 DNA reads as TGTGCCAGCAGCGTAGGGACAGCCGCCCGCTGGACTGAAGCTTTCTTT. Amino acids: CASSVGTAARWTEAFF. J is TRBJ1-1 and V is TRBV9, with D perhaps TRBD1 (6 bases). The CDR3 sequence is 16 residues long. The ends were cut back, 0 bases at V and 5 bases at J, with 17 bases in the middle. Germline values: CDR1 SGDLS, CDR2 YYNGEE. Full variable domain (rest looked up from reference TRBV9 and TRBJ1-1): DSGVTQTPKHLITATGQRVTLRCSPRSGDLSVYWYQQSLDQGLQFLIQYYNGEERAKGNILERFSAQQFPDLHSELNLSSLELGDSALYFCASSVGTAARWTEAFFGQGTRLTVV.

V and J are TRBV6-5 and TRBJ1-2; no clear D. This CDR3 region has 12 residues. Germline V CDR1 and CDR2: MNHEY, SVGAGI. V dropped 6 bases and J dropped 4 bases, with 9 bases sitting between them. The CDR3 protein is CASREETYGYTF. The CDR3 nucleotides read TGTGCCAGCAGGGAGGAGACCTATGGCTACACCTTC.

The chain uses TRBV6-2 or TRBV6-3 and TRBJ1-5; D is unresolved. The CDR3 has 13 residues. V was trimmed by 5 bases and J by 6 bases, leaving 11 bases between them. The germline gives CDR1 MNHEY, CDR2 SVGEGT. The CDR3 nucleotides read TGTGCCAGCAGTCCGGGCATAGGTCAGCCCCAGCATTTT. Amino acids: CASSPGIGQPQHF.

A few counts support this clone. The CDR3 nucleotides are TGTGCCATCAGTGAGTCCTCAGATACTAGCGGTGAGCAGTTCTTC. Its translation: CAISESSDTSGEQFF. The chain employs TRBV10-3 and TRBJ2-1; 8 nucleotides agree with TRBD2. V lost 0 bases, J lost 9 bases, and 7 bases stayed unmatched. In germline, CDR1 is ENHRY, CDR2 SYGVKD. CDR3 length: 15 residues.

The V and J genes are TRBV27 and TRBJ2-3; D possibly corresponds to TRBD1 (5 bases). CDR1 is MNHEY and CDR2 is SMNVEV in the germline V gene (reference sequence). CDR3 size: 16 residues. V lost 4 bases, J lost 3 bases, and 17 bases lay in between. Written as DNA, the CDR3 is TGTGCCAGCAGTTCCAGCAGGGCGGCGAGGACAGATACGCAGTATTTT. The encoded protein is CASSSSRAARTDTQYF.

For the CDR3, the DNA is TGTGCCAGCAGTCCTGACAGGTTCGGCACTGAAGCTTTCTTT. It translates to CASSPDRFGTEAFF. V is TRBV2 and J is TRBJ1-1, with a possible D match to TRBD1 (6 bases). CDR1 is SNHLY and CDR2 is FYNNEI in the germline V gene. CDR3 length equals 14 residues. V lost 5 bases, J lost 4 bases, and 14 bases lay in between.

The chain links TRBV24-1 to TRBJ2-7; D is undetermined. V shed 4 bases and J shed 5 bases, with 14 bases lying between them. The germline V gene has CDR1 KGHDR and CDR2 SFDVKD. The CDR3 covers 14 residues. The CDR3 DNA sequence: TGTGCCACCAGTGAGAGACCCTGCATGAACGAGCAGTACTTC. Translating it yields CATSERPCMNEQYF.

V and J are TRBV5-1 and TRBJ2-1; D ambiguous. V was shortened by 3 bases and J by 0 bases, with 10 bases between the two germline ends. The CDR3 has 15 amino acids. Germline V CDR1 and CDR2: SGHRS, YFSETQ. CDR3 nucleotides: TGCGCCAGCAGCTCTCCGGCCGGCTCCTACAATGAGCAGTTCTTC. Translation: CASSSPAGSYNEQFF.

CDR3 in amino acids: CASSYSKVWQPQHF. The CDR3 DNA follows: TGTGCCAGCAGTTACTCGAAGGTCTGGCAGCCCCAGCATTTT. V and J are TRBV6-5 and TRBJ1-5; no firm D call. Trimming left V 0 bases short and J 7 bases short, with 10 bases between. Germline V gene data show CDR1 as MNHEY and CDR2 as SVGAGI. The CDR3 totals 14 residues.

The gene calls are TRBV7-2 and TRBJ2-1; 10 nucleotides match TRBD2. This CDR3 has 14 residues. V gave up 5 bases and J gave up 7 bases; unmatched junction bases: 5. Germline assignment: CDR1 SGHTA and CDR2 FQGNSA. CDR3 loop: CASSPTSGENEQFF. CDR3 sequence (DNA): TGTGCCAGCAGCCCAACTAGCGGGGAGAATGAGCAGTTCTTC.

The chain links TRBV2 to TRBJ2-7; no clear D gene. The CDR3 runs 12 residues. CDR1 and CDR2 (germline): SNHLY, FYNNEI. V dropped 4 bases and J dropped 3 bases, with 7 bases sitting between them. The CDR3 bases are TGTGCCAGCAGTGTTAACCTCTACGAGCAGTACTTC. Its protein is CASSVNLYEQYF. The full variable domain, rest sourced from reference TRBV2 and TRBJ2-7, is EPEVTQTPSHQVTQMGQEVILRCVPISNHLYFYWYRQILGQKVEFLVSFYNNEISEKSEIFDDQFSVERPDGSNFTLKIRSTKLEDSAMYFCASSVNLYEQYFGPGTRLTVT.

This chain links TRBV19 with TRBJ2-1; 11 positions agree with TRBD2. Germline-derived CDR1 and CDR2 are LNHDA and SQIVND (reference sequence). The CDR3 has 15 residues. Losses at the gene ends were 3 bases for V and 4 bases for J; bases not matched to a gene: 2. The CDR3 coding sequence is TGTGCCAGTAGTATCCGACTAGCGGGGTACAATGAGCAGTTCTTC. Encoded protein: CASSIRLAGYNEQFF. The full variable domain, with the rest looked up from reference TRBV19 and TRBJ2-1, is DGGITQSPKYLFRKEGQNVTLSCEQNLNHDAMYWYRQDPGQGLRLIYYSQIVNDFQKGDIAEGYSVSREKKESFPLTVTSAQKNPTAFYLCASSIRLAGYNEQFFGPGTRLTVL.

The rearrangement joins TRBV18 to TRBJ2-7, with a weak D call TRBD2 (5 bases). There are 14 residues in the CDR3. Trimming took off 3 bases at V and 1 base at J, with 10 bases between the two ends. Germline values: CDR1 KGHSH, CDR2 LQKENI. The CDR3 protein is CASSPLDLSYEQYF. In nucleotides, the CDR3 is TGTGCCAGCTCACCCTTGGACTTGTCCTACGAGCAGTACTTC.

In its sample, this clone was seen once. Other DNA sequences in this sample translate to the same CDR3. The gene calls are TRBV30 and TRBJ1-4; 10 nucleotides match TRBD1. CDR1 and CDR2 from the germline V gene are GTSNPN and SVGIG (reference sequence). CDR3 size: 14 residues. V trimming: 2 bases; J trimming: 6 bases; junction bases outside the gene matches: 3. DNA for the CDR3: TGTGCCTGGAGTTCCGGGACAGGGGATGAAAAACTGTTTTTT. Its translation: CAWSSGTGDEKLFF.

The CDR3 nucleotides read TGTGCCAGTAGTATCCAGAACGAGCAGTACTTC. It specifies CASSIQNEQYF. The V gene is TRBV19, the J gene TRBJ2-7; unclear D gene. Germline CDR1 is LNHDA and CDR2 is SQIVND (reference sequence). The ends were cut back, 3 bases at V and 5 bases at J, with 5 bases in the middle. The CDR3 sequence is 11 residues long.